This T cell receptor beta chain was found in a study of cytomegalovirus exposure and HLA in healthy donors. Amplification used 60 Vbeta primers and 13 Jbeta primers. Generated by immunoSEQ multiplex PCR, the TCRdb table keeps only in-frame clones and is missing some. The repertoire holds 150,000 to 200,000 clones, with about 80% as singletons. J was trimmed by 0 bases and V by 4 bases; bases with no gene match: 13. The CDR3 is 19 amino acids. Per germline, CDR1 LNHDA and CDR2 SQIVND (reference sequence). The sequenced material came from PBMCs. This chain joins TRBV19 and TRBJ1-5; 9 bases align to TRBD1. This clonotype was sampled from a man between 18 and 35 years old in good health and CMV-seropositive. CDR3 nucleotide sequence: TGTGCCAGTAGTACATACGGGACAGGGAGATTGTATAGCAATCAGCCCCAGCATTTT. It codes for CASSTYGTGRLYSNQPQHF.